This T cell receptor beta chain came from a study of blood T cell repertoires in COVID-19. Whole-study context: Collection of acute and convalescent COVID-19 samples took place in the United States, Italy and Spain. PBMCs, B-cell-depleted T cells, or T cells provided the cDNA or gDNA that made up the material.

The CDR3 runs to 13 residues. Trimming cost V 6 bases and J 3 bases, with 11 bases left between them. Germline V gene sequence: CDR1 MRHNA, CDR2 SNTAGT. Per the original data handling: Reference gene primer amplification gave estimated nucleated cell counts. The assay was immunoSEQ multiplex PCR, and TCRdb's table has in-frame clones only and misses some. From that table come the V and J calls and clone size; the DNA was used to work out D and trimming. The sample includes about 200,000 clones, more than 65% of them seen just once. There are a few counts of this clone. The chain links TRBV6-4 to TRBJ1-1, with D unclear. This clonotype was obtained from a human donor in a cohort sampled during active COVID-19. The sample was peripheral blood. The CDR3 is CASRRHPDTEAFF. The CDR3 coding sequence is TGTGCCAGCAGAAGACACCCGGACACTGAAGCTTTCTTT.